The source of this T cell receptor (beta chain) is a study of blood T cell repertoires in COVID-19. The wider study: Collection of acute and convalescent COVID-19 samples took place in the United States, Italy and Spain. T cells, B-cell-depleted T cells, or PBMCs supplied cDNA or gDNA.

In the authors' workflow: It was from reference gene primer amplification that nucleated cell counts were estimated. TCRdb keeps only in-frame clones here, not all; method: immunoSEQ multiplex PCR. V and J calls and clone size are copied from that table; D and trimming were computed from the DNA. The sample contains roughly 87,000 clones, roughly 86% of which appear only once. As to this clone: This sample includes further DNA sequences coding for the same CDR3.

CDR1 ENHRY and CDR2 SYGVKD come from the germline V gene. The CDR3 covers 12 residues. V was shortened by 3 bases and J by 0 bases, with 3 bases between the two germline ends. This sequence joins TRBV10-3 and TRBJ2-7; the D is unclear. This receptor was identified in a man in his forties or fifties with acute or convalescent COVID-19. Sequencing used peripheral blood. The CDR3 loop is CAISDSSYEQYF. The CDR3 bases are TGTGCCATCAGTGACAGCTCCTACGAGCAGTACTTC.